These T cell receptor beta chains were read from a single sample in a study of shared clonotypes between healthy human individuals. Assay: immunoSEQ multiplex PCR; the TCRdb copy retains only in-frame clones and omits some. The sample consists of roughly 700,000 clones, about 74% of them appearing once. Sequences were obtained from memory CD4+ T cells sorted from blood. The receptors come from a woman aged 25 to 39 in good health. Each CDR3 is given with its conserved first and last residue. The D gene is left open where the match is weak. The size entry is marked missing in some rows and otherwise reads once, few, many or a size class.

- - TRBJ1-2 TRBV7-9 CASGQTAINYGYTF TGTGCCAGCGGCCAAACGGCGATTAACTATGGCTACACCTTC
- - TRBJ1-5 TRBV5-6 CASSLAGETTQPQHF TGTGCCAGCAGCTTGGCGGGGGAGACGACCCAGCCCCAGCATTTT
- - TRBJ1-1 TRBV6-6 CASSDKNRGNTEAFF TGTGCCAGCAGCGATAAAAACAGAGGGAACACTGAAGCTTTCTTT
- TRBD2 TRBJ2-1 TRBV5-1 CASSLASAGAGHEQFF TGCGCCAGCAGCTTGGCTTCGGCGGGAGCGGGCCATGAGCAGTTCTTC
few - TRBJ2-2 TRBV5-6 CASSLLLDNTGELFF TGTGCCAGCAGCTTATTACTAGATAACACCGGGGAGCTGTTTTTT
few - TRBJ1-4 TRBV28 CASSLGHGGLFF TGTGCCAGCAGTTTAGGCCACGGCGGGCTGTTTTTT
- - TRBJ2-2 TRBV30 CAWSPDVGELFF TGTGCCTGGAGTCCGGATGTCGGGGAGCTGTTTTTT
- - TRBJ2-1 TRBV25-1 CASSSERVSYNEQFF TGTGCCAGCAGTTCCGAGCGGGTATCCTACAATGAGCAGTTCTTC
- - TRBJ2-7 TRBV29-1 CSGRVGGGDEQYF TGCAGCGGCCGCGTCGGGGGCGGAGACGAGCAGTACTTC
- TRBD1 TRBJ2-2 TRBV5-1 CASSLQGNPGELFF TGCGCCAGCAGCTTACAGGGGAACCCCGGGGAGCTGTTTTTT
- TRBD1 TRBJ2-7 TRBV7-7 CASSTRQGPSYEQYF TGTGCCAGCAGCACCAGACAGGGTCCTTCCTACGAGCAGTACTTC
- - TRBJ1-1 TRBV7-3 CASSSSGQNTEAFF TGTGCCAGCAGCTCCTCAGGGCAGAACACTGAAGCTTTCTTT
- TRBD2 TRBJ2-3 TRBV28 CASSFEPLAGGNTDTQYF TGTGCCAGCAGTTTTGAGCCCCTAGCGGGAGGGAACACAGATACGCAGTATTTT
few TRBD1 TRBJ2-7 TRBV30 CAWSVILWDSSYEQYF TGTGCCTGGAGTGTAATTCTATGGGACAGCTCCTACGAGCAGTACTTC
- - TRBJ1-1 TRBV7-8 CASSLDTGWVTEAFF TGTGCCAGCAGCTTAGATACGGGTTGGGTCACTGAAGCTTTCTTT
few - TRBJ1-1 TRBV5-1 CASSPPTVNTEAFF TGCGCCAGCAGCCCCCCGACAGTGAACACTGAAGCTTTCTTT
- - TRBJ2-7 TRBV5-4 CASSFAYEQYF TGTGCCAGCAGCTTCGCCTACGAGCAGTACTTC
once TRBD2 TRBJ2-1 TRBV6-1 CASSEFPAGAYNEQFF TGTGCCAGCAGTGAATTTCCAGCGGGAGCTTACAATGAGCAGTTCTTC
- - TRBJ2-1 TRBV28 CASSLYRDIANEQFF TGTGCCAGCAGTTTATATCGGGACATAGCCAATGAGCAGTTCTTC
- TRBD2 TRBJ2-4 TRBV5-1 CASSSTLAGDIQYF TGCGCCAGCAGCTCGACACTAGCGGGGGACATTCAGTACTTC
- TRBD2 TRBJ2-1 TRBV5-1 CASSSVVGSGVPREQFF TGCGCCAGCAGCTCGGTGGTGGGGAGCGGGGTCCCTAGGGAGCAGTTCTTC
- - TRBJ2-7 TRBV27 CASSTKNSGAYEQYF TGTGCCAGCAGTACAAAAAATAGCGGCGCCTACGAGCAGTACTTC
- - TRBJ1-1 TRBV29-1 CSAYLGRSLNTEAFF TGCAGCGCCTACTTAGGGCGGTCCCTGAACACTGAAGCTTTCTTT
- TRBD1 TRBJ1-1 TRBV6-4 CARKTGLSPTEAFF TGTGCCAGGAAGACAGGGCTATCACCCACTGAAGCTTTCTTT
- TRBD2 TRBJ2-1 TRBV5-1 CASSLDREGSYNEQFF TGCGCCAGCAGCTTGGACCGGGAGGGGTCCTACAATGAGCAGTTCTTC
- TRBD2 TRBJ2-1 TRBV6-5 CASSTTYGGGEQFF TGTGCCAGCAGTACGACCTATGGGGGGGGTGAGCAGTTCTTC
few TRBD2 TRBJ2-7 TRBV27 CASRLKREYEQYF TGTGCCAGCAGACTTAAGCGGGAGTACGAGCAGTACTTC
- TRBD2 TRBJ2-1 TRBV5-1 CASSSTASGTGGNEQFF TGCGCCAGCAGCTCTACAGCTAGCGGGACTGGGGGAAATGAGCAGTTCTTC
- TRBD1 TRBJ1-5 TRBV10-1 CASSAGQVNQPQHF TGCGCCAGCAGTGCCGGACAGGTCAATCAGCCCCAGCATTTT
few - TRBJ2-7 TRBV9 CASSPRSSSGSLSYEQYF TGTGCCAGCAGCCCACGATCGTCATCAGGGTCTCTCAGCTACGAGCAGTACTTC
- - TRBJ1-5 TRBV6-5 CASKRDGSNQPQHF TGTGCCAGCAAGCGGGACGGGTCGAATCAGCCCCAGCATTTT
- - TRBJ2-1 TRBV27 CASRKGLTDPHEQFF TGTGCCAGCAGAAAGGGACTCACTGACCCCCATGAGCAGTTCTTC
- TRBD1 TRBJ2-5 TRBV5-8 CASVQRTGASDGPQYF TGTGCCAGCGTTCAGAGGACAGGGGCCTCGGATGGGCCCCAGTACTTC
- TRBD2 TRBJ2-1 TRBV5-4 CASSFPPPRENEQFF TGTGCCAGCAGCTTCCCCCCCCCGCGGGAGAATGAGCAGTTCTTC
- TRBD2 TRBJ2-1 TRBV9 CASSVEGGGINEQFF TGTGCCAGCAGCGTAGAGGGCGGGGGGATCAATGAGCAGTTCTTC
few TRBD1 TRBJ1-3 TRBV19 CASSGQGTGNTIYF TGTGCCAGTTCGGGACAGGGAACTGGAAACACCATATATTTT
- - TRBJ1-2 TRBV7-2 CASSLGTGFYGYTF TGTGCCAGCAGCTTAGGAACAGGGTTCTATGGCTACACCTTC
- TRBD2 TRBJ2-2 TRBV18 CASSRGLAENTGELFF TGTGCCAGCTCACGGGGACTAGCGGAAAACACCGGGGAGCTGTTTTTT
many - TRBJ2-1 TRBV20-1 CSARGGSEQFF TGCAGTGCTAGAGGAGGGAGCGAGCAGTTCTTC
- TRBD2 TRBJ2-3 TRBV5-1 CASSVPSGRASTDTQYF TGCGCCAGCAGCGTGCCTAGCGGGAGGGCTAGCACAGATACGCAGTATTTT
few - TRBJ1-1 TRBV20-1 CSGEGDTEAFF TGCAGTGGCGAGGGTGACACTGAAGCTTTCTTT
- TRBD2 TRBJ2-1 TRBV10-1 CASRATSGEQFF TGCGCCAGCAGGGCGACTAGCGGCGAGCAGTTCTTC
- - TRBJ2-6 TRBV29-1 CSVGRTGANVLTF TGCAGCGTAGGGCGGACTGGGGCCAACGTCCTGACTTTC
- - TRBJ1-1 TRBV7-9 CASSFATGHTEAFF TGTGCCAGCAGCTTTGCGACAGGACACACTGAAGCTTTCTTT
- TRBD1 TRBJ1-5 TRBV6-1 CASSDPGQSSNQPQHF TGTGCCAGCAGTGACCCGGGACAGAGTAGCAATCAGCCCCAGCATTTT
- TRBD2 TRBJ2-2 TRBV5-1 CASSGTGGSTGELFF TGCGCCAGCAGTGGAACGGGAGGTAGCACCGGGGAGCTGTTTTTT
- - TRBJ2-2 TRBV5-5 CASSFGLAMNTGELFF TGTGCCAGCAGCTTCGGTCTAGCGATGAACACCGGGGAGCTGTTTTTT
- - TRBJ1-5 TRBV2 CASRGRRGNQPQHF TGTGCCAGCAGGGGCAGGCGAGGCAATCAGCCCCAGCATTTT
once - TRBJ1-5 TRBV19 CASSRTGLSNQPQHF TGTGCCAGTAGCCGAACAGGCCTTAGCAATCAGCCCCAGCATTTT
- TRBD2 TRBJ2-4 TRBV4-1 CASSQEIAGEGGAKNIQYF TGCGCCAGCAGCCAAGAAATAGCGGGAGAGGGCGGAGCCAAAAACATTCAGTACTTC
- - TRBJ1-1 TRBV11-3 CASSLEPDTEAFF TGTGCCAGCAGCTTAGAACCAGACACTGAAGCTTTCTTT
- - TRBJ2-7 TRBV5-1 CASSLAAGAGGEQYF TGCGCCAGCAGCTTGGCCGCCGGGGCTGGGGGCGAGCAGTACTTC
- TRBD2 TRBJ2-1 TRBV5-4 CASSLEVLAGYNEQFF TGTGCCAGCAGCTTGGAGGTACTAGCGGGGTACAATGAGCAGTTCTTC
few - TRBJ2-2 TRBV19 CASSIRTAPGELFF TGTGCCAGTAGTATCAGGACAGCACCGGGGGAGCTGTTTTTT
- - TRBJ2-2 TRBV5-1 CASTGTVTGELFF TGCGCCAGCACCGGGACTGTCACCGGGGAGCTGTTTTTT
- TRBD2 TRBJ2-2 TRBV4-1 CASSLRVASPLLAGNTGELFF TGCGCCAGCAGCCTTAGAGTCGCCAGTCCCCTACTAGCGGGGAACACCGGGGAGCTGTTTTTT
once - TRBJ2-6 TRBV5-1 CASSQSAGANVLTF TGCGCCAGCAGTCAGAGCGCTGGGGCCAACGTCCTGACTTTC
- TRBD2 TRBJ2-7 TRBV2 CASSALAGGPHEQYF TGTGCCAGCAGCGCACTAGCGGGAGGGCCTCACGAGCAGTACTTC
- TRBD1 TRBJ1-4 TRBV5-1 CASSLLGTVLNEKLFF TGCGCCAGCAGCTTGCTTGGGACAGTTCTTAATGAAAAACTGTTTTTT